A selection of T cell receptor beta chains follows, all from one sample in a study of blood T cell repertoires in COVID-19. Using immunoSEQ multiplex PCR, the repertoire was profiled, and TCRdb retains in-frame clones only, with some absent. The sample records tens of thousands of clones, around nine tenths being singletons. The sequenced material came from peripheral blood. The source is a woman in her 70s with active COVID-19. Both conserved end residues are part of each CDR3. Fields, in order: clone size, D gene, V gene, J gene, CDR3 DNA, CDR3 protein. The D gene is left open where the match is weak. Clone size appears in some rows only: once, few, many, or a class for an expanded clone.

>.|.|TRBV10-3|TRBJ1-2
TGTGCCATCAGTGACACCGAGACAGGTCCTGGCTACACCTTC
CAISDTETGPGYTF
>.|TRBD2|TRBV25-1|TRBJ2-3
TGTGCCAGCCGCGGGGCGGGGGGGCCGTACGATACGCAGTATTTT
CASRGAGGPYDTQYF
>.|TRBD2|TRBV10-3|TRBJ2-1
TGTGCCATCAGTGAGTCGGCTAGCGGGGGGTACAATGAGCAGTTCTTC
CAISESASGGYNEQFF
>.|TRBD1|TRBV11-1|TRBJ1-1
TGTGCCAGCAGCCGACAGGGGAATATGAACACTGAAGCTTTCTTT
CASSRQGNMNTEAFF
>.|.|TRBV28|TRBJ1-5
TGTGCCACCCTCCAGTATAGCAATCAGCCCCAGCATTTT
CATLQYSNQPQHF
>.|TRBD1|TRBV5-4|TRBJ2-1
TGTGCCAGCAGCTTAGACAGGGGGCTCGGGTTTGTCAATGAGCAGTTCTTC
CASSLDRGLGFVNEQFF
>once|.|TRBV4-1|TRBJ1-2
TGCGCCAGCAGCCCCCTTTGGGGGGGCACATATGGCTACACCTTC
CASSPLWGGTYGYTF
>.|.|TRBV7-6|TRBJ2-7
TGTGCCAGCAGCTTAGCCGGGAGCTCCTACGAGCAGTACTTC
CASSLAGSSYEQYF
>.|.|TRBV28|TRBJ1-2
TGTGCCAACCGGGACTCCCGGCGGGTCTACACCTTC
CANRDSRRVYTF
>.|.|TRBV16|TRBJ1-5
TGTGCCAGCAGCCAATCTTCGGAGCCCCAGCATTTT
CASSQSSEPQHF
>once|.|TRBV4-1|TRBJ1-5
TGCGCCAGCAGCCAAGATAGCGGGGGAGGGTTCTTTCAGCCCCAGCATTTT
CASSQDSGGGFFQPQHF
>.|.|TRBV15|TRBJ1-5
TGTGCCACCAGCAGAGCCATCCATCAGCCCCAGCATTTT
CATSRAIHQPQHF
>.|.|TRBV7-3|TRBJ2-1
TGTGCCAGCAAGTGGGCTGCGGGGGCCAACAATGAGCAGTTCTTC
CASKWAAGANNEQFF
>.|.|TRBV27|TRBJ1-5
TGTGCCAGCAGTTTTGGCAGGGGAAGCAATCAGCCCCAGCATTTT
CASSFGRGSNQPQHF
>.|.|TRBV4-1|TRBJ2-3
TGCGCCAGCAGCCAGTCTAGCGCCTTAACCACAGATACGCAGTATTTT
CASSQSSALTTDTQYF
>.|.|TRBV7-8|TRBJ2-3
TGTGCCAGCAGCTACGGAGGACTTATCACAGATACGCAGTATTTT
CASSYGGLITDTQYF
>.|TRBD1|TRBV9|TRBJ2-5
TGTGCCAGCAGCACCGGACAGGACCAAGAGACCCAGTACTTC
CASSTGQDQETQYF
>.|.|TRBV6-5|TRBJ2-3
TGTGCCGGACAAAAGCTTAACACAGATACGCAGTATTTT
CAGQKLNTDTQYF
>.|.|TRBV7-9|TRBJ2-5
TGTGCCAGCAGCAAGACTCCCGCAGGGATGAAAGAGACCCAGTACTTC
CASSKTPAGMKETQYF
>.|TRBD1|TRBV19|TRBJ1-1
TGTGCCAGTAGTATGGGACAGGGAAGGACTGAAGCTTTCTTT
CASSMGQGRTEAFF
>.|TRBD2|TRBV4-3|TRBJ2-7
TGCGCCAGCAGCCATGCCCCCTTGACTAGCGGAAACTACGAGCAGTACTTC
CASSHAPLTSGNYEQYF
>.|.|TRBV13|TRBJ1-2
TGTGCCAGCCAGGGGCGAGGGTATGGCTACACCTTC
CASQGRGYGYTF
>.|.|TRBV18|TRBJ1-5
TGTGCCAGCTCACCGATAGGGGCGGGCAATCAGCCCCAGCATTTT
CASSPIGAGNQPQHF